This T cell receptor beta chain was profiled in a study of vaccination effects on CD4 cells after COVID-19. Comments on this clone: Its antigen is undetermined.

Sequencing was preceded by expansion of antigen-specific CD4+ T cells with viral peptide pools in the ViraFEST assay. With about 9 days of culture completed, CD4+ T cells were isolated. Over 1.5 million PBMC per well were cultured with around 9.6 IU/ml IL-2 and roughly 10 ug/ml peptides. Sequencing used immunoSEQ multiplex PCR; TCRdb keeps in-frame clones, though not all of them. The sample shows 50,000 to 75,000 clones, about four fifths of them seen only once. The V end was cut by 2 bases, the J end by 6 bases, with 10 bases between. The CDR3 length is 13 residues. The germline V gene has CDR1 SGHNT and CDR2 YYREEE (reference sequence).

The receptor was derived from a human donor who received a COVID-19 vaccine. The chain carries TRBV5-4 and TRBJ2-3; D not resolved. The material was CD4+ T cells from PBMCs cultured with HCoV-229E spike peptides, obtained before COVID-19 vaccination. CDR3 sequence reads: CASSFFFGDTQYF. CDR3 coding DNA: TGTGCCAGCAGCTTCTTTTTCGGGGATACGCAGTATTTT.